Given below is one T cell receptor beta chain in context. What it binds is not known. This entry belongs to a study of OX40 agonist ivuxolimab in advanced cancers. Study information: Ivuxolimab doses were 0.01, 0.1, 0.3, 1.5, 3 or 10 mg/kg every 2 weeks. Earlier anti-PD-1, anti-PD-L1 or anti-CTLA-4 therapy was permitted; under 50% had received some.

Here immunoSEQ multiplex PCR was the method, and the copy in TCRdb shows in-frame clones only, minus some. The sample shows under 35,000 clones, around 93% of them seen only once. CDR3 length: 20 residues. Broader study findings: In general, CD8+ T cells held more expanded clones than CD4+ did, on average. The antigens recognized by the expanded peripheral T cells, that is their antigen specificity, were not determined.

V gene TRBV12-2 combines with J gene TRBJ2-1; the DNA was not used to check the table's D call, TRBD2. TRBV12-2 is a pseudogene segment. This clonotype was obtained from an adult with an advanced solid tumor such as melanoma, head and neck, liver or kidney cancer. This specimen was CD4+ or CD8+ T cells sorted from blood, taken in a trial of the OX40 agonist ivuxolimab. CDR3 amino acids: CASRPPPGLAETCSYNEQFF. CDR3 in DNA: TGTGCAAGTCGCCCCCCCCCGGGACTAGCGGAAACCTGCTCCTACAATGAGCAGTTCTTC.